This T cell receptor (beta chain) was recorded in a study of beta chain features in type 1 diabetes. The CDR3 has 19 residues. V dropped 1 base and J dropped 4; count of bases not matched to a gene: 14. The germline V gene encodes CDR1 LGHNA and CDR2 YNFKEQ. Expressed TCRB transcripts were sequenced after all isolated RNA was converted to cDNA. Clones were sequenced by immunoSEQ multiplex PCR, and TCRdb holds only the in-frame ones, with some missing. Here the sample spans 500,000 to 700,000 clones, roughly a sixth being singletons. The chain is built from TRBV4-2 and TRBJ2-5, with 11 bases lining up with TRBD2. The sequenced sample was naive CD4+ T cells from blood. The TCR originated in a man between 18 and 35 years old in good health. Here the CDR3 DNA reads TGTGCCAGCAGCCAAGCCTTCACTAGCGGGGGCGATAGGGGAGAGACCCAGTACTTC. Protein product: CASSQAFTSGGDRGETQYF.